The 21 T cell receptor beta chains in this list originate from one sample, sequenced in a study of T-cell memory formation after mild COVID-19. Each CDR3 protein is one row after TCRdb ran MiXCR on the 5' RACE reads. The sample carries about 620,000 distinct CDR3 sequences, 15% to 20% recorded once. The sequenced sample consisted of PBMCs or a T cell subset sorted from them (not recorded which). The receptors come from an adult woman who had mild COVID-19 (a few samples of this study predate the infection). Cell type and time point are not known.

The chain carries TRBV7-9 and TRBJ1-2; no clear D. V was pared by 3 bases and J by 8 bases, with 13 bases between. The CDR3 is 13 residues long. Germline V gene sequence: CDR1 SEHNR, CDR2 FQNEAQ (reference sequence). The CDR3 loop is CASSLSKGGGYTF. CDR3 bases: TGTGCCAGCAGCTTGAGTAAGGGAGGCGGCTACACCTTC.

This clonotype was found a few times. The V call is TRBV29-1, the J call TRBJ2-2, with 8 bases that match TRBD2. The V gene end was trimmed by 7 bases and the J gene end by 1 base; junction bases not matched to a gene: 5. Germline V lookup: CDR1 SQVTM, CDR2 ANQGSEA. The CDR3 is 14 residues long. The CDR3 DNA follows: TGCAGCGCCGTCAGCGGGGGGAACACCGGGGAGCTGTTTTTT. This codes for CSAVSGGNTGELFF.

This clonotype has ten or more counts. This chain uses TRBV7-6 with TRBJ2-2; no clear D gene. Germline V lookup: CDR1 SGHVS, CDR2 FNYEAQ. The germline V and J ends were trimmed by 0 bases and 4 bases, with 6 bases remaining between them. The CDR3 extends over 14 amino acids. CDR3 sequence reads: CASSLARGTGELFF. The CDR3 DNA reads TGTGCCAGCAGCTTAGCCCGCGGCACCGGGGAGCTGTTTTTT.

This clonotype showed up many times. The chain has TRBV5-4 and TRBJ1-3, with D hard to call. V was clipped by 4 bases and J by 0 bases, with 11 bases between them. The CDR3 contains 15 residues. CDR1 is SGHNT and CDR2 is YYREEE in the germline V gene (reference sequence). The CDR3 sequence is CASSPGPASGNTIYF. In DNA form, the CDR3 reads TGTGCCAGCAGCCCTGGGCCGGCCTCTGGAAACACCATATATTTT. Variable domain in full (rest from reference TRBV5-4 and TRBJ1-3): ETGVTQSPTHLIKTRGQQVTLRCSSQSGHNTVSWYQQALGQGPQFIFQYYREEENGRGNFPPRFSGLQFPNYSSELNVNALELDDSALYLCASSPGPASGNTIYFGEGSWLTVV.

This clonotype was counted only a few times. The V call is TRBV5-5, the J call TRBJ2-3, with TRBD2 matching over 15 bases. The germline CDR1 and CDR2 sequences are SGHKS and YYEKEE (reference sequence). V was clipped by 2 bases and J by 6 bases; unmatched bases: 4. The CDR3 has 16 amino acids. The CDR3 nucleotides are TGTGCCAGCAGCTTCGGACTAGCGGGAGGGTTGGATACGCAGTATTTT. Translating it yields CASSFGLAGGLDTQYF.

This clonotype occurred a few times. The rearrangement links TRBV7-8 to TRBJ2-1, with 8 bases identical to TRBD1. Germline trimming cut 5 bases from V and 3 bases from J; bases unmatched to any gene: 9. This CDR3 has 16 amino acids. Germline assignment: CDR1 SGHVS and CDR2 FQNEAQ. The CDR3 DNA reads TGTGCCAGCAGCCCGACCAGGGGGCTTGACTACAATGAGCAGTTCTTC. Translated: CASSPTRGLDYNEQFF. The whole variable domain, filled in from reference TRBV7-8 and TRBJ2-1, reads GAGVSQSPRYKVAKRGQDVALRCDPISGHVSLFWYQQALGQGPEFLTYFQNEAQLDKSGLPSDRFFAERPEGSVSTLKIQRTQQEDSAVYLCASSPTRGLDYNEQFFGPGTRLTVL.

This clonotype has more than one count but fewer than ten. The chain uses TRBV20-1 and TRBJ1-3; tentatively, D is TRBD1 (6 bases). The CDR3 has 19 amino acids. The V and J ends lost 0 bases and 0 bases respectively, with 21 bases between them. Germline CDR1 and CDR2: DFQATT and SNEGSKA (reference sequence). As DNA, the CDR3 is TGCAGTGCTAGAGATGGGGTGACAGGAGTAATCAGCTCTGGAAACACCATATATTTT. Protein sequence: CSARDGVTGVISSGNTIYF.

The rearrangement joins TRBV24-1 to TRBJ2-3; 9 bases are a match to TRBD1. J gave up 6 bases and V 3 bases, and 9 bases lay outside the gene matches. Germline values: CDR1 KGHDR, CDR2 SFDVKD. This CDR3 is built from 16 residues. In nucleotides, the CDR3 is TGTGCCACCAGTGATCGACAGGGGGGCATGGCCGATACGCAGTATTTT. Encoded protein: CATSDRQGGMADTQYF.

The chain has TRBV7-9 and TRBJ2-5; 10 nucleotides align to TRBD1. Per the germline V gene, CDR1 is SEHNR and CDR2 is FQNEAQ (reference sequence). CDR3 length equals 15 residues. The trim removed 3 bases at V and 4 bases at J, leaving 5 bases unmatched. CDR3 amino acids: CASSFVGQGPETQYF. In DNA, the CDR3 is TGTGCCAGCAGCTTCGTGGGACAGGGGCCAGAGACCCAGTACTTC. Based on the CDR3 plus reference TRBV7-9 and TRBJ2-5, the full variable domain is DTGVSQNPRHKITKRGQNVTFRCDPISEHNRLYWYRQTLGQGPEFLTYFQNEAQLEKSRLLSDRFSAERPKGSFSTLEIQRTEQGDSAMYLCASSFVGQGPETQYFGPGTRLLVL.

V is TRBV9 and J is TRBJ2-2; D perhaps matches TRBD2 (6 bases). The CDR3 spans 15 residues. With 0 bases removed from V and 1 base from J, the gap between germline ends came to 7 bases. Germline V CDR1 and CDR2: SGDLS, YYNGEE. CDR3: CASSVGRGNTGELFF. In DNA, the CDR3 is TGTGCCAGCAGCGTAGGGCGGGGGAACACCGGGGAGCTGTTTTTT.

J is TRBJ2-3 and V is TRBV7-6; 9 bases are a match to TRBD2. CDR1 is SGHVS and CDR2 is FNYEAQ in the germline V gene. This CDR3 contains 16 residues. V dropped 5 bases and J dropped 2; count of bases not matched to a gene: 8. In nucleotides, the CDR3 is TGTGCCAGCAGCCCCTCGGCGGGGGGGTTCACAGATACGCAGTATTTT. This encodes CASSPSAGGFTDTQYF.

This clonotype was observed a handful of times. The DNA for the CDR3 is TGTGCCAGCAGCTTTGACCTTGATGAGCAGTTCTTC. Its translation: CASSFDLDEQFF. The gene calls are TRBV7-9 and TRBJ2-1; no clear D gene. This CDR3 region has 12 residues. Germline V gives CDR1 SEHNR, CDR2 FQNEAQ (reference sequence). V lost 3 bases and J 8 bases, leaving 8 bases between the germline ends.

This clonotype was recorded a few times. This chain joins TRBV12-3 or TRBV12-4 and TRBJ2-7; 8 bases fit TRBD2. The CDR3 loop spans 16 amino acids. V was pared by 6 bases and J by 2 bases, with 12 bases of the junction left unmatched. CDR3 coding DNA: TGTGCCAGCAGCCCCCCCCGGACTAGCCTAACCTACGAGCAGTACTTC. This translates into CASSPPRTSLTYEQYF.

The rearrangement joins TRBV5-1 to TRBJ2-3; 8 nucleotides match TRBD2. The CDR3 extends over 17 amino acids. Germline-derived CDR1 and CDR2 are SGHRS and YFSETQ. Unmatched junction bases numbered 14, after V lost 4 bases and J lost 4 bases. In nucleotides, the CDR3 is TGCGCCAGCAGCCGATCCACCGGGACTAGGTTTTCAGATACGCAGTATTTT. Translating gives CASSRSTGTRFSDTQYF.

V is TRBV2 and J is TRBJ2-7; 15 bases agree with TRBD2. The length of the CDR3 is 16 residues. Germline CDR1 reads SNHLY; CDR2 reads FYNNEI. V was pared by 6 bases and J by 5 bases, with 8 bases of the junction left unmatched. The CDR3, as DNA: TGTGCCAGCAGAGGACTAGCGGGAGGGATTATGCACGAGCAGTACTTC. Translating it yields CASRGLAGGIMHEQYF.

There are a few counts of this clonotype. The V gene is TRBV27, the J gene TRBJ2-6; 7 nucleotides agree with TRBD1. The CDR3 spans 16 residues. Germline lookup yields CDR1 MNHEY and CDR2 SMNVEV (reference sequence). J was trimmed by 1 base and V by 4 bases; bases with no gene match: 4. The CDR3 DNA follows: TGTGCCAGCAGTTCCCCGACAGGGTCTGGGGCCAACGTCCTGACTTTC. Amino acid sequence: CASSSPTGSGANVLTF.

The chain employs TRBV4-3 and TRBJ2-7, with a possible D match to TRBD1 (6 bases). Between the trimmed V and J ends, which lost 2 bases and 2 bases, there was a span of 13 bases. This CDR3 region has 15 residues. CDR1 LGHNA and CDR2 YSLEER come from the germline V gene. The CDR3 is CASSQSTGLPYEQYF. CDR3 bases: TGCGCCAGCAGCCAATCGACAGGTTTGCCCTACGAGCAGTACTTC.

The gene calls are TRBV4-3 and TRBJ2-3; the D gene is possibly TRBD2 (5 bases). The germline V gene has CDR1 LGHNA and CDR2 YSLEER. The length of the CDR3 is 14 residues. With 5 bases removed from V and 7 bases from J, the gap between germline ends came to 16 bases. CDR3 sequence (DNA): TGCGCCAGCAGCAAAAACCTGGGAGAGTATACGCAGTATTTT. This encodes CASSKNLGEYTQYF.

This clonotype came up many times. The chain employs TRBV29-1 and TRBJ2-7; no definite D call. This CDR3 region has 12 residues. V gave up 4 bases and J gave up 7 bases, with 14 bases separating them. The germline V gene has CDR1 SQVTM and CDR2 ANQGSEA. DNA of the CDR3: TGCAGCGTTGCAGTTTCCCGTGGTGAGCAGTACTTC. It translates to CSVAVSRGEQYF.

The chain links TRBV2 to TRBJ2-1, with 9 bases matching TRBD1. There are 15 residues in the CDR3. CDR1 and CDR2 (germline): SNHLY, FYNNEI. With V trimmed by 7 bases and J by 4 bases, 8 bases remained unmatched. This CDR3 reads CASTAGQGVYNEQFF. The CDR3 bases are TGTGCCAGCACCGCGGGACAGGGAGTATACAATGAGCAGTTCTTC.

This chain joins TRBV5-6 and TRBJ2-3, with 7 bases aligning to TRBD2. This CDR3 has 16 residues. With 2 bases clipped from V and 0 bases from J, the junction kept 6 bases outside the gene matches. Germline CDR1 is SGHDT and CDR2 is YYEEEE. The CDR3 nucleotides are TGTGCCAGCAGCTTAGGACTAGATACAAGCACAGATACGCAGTATTTT. Protein: CASSLGLDTSTDTQYF. Supplemented by reference TRBV5-6 and TRBJ2-3, the full variable domain reads DAGVTQSPTHLIKTRGQQVTLRCSPKSGHDTVSWYQQALGQGPQFIFQYYEEEERQRGNFPDRFSGHQFPNYSSELNVNALLLGDSALYLCASSLGLDTSTDTQYFGPGTRLTVL.